The clone carrying this T cell receptor (beta chain) was found a few times. These data come from a study of OX40 agonist ivuxolimab in advanced cancers. The V and J ends lost 1 base and 6 bases respectively, with 2 bases between them. The V gene's germline CDR1 is SGHAT and CDR2 FQNNGV. CDR3 length: 11 residues. Profiling relied on immunoSEQ multiplex PCR, and the TCRdb table lists in-frame clones only, not all of them. The sample lists about 83,000 clones, around 84% occurring once. The source was CD4+ or CD8+ T cells sorted from blood, collected in a trial of the OX40 agonist ivuxolimab. The rearrangement uses TRBV11-2 and TRBJ2-3; D is unclear. This sequence originates from an adult with an advanced solid tumor such as melanoma, head and neck, liver or kidney cancer. As DNA, the CDR3 is TGTGCCAGCAGCTTAGCGGATACGCAGTATTTT. This translates into CASSLADTQYF.